The 8 T cell receptor beta chains below come from one sample, sequenced in a study of T cell changes during pregnancy in multiple sclerosis. Only in-frame clones appear in the TCRdb table, and some are missing; sequencing was by immunoSEQ multiplex PCR. Counted here are some 95,000 clones, roughly 92% occurring once; the ten biggest clones make up 2% to 3%. The sequencing here drew on peripheral blood, taken in the first trimester of pregnancy. The receptors derive from a female donor with multiple sclerosis, enrolled in a pregnancy study.

The chain uses TRBV2 and TRBJ1-4, with 7 bases matching TRBD1. The length of the CDR3 is 15 residues. V lost 5 bases and J lost 1; bases outside the gene matches: 4. CDR1 SNHLY and CDR2 FYNNEI come from the germline V gene. CDR3 nucleotides: TGTGCCAGCAGTACCCGACAGGGAACTAATGAAAAACTGTTTTTT. Its translation is CASSTRQGTNEKLFF.

The chain joins TRBV27 to TRBJ2-2; D is perhaps TRBD2 (5 bases). The germline CDR1 and CDR2 sequences are MNHEY and SMNVEV (reference sequence). Trimming cost V 7 bases and J 0 bases, with 12 bases left between them. The CDR3 totals 15 residues. The CDR3 here is CASTFLAANTGELFF. CDR3 sequence (DNA): TGTGCCAGCACTTTTCTAGCAGCGAACACCGGGGAGCTGTTTTTT.

The chain has TRBV9 and TRBJ2-7; D may be TRBD1 (5 bases). Trimming took off 0 bases at V and 6 bases at J, with 13 bases between the two ends. This CDR3 comprises 14 residues. Looked up from germline, CDR1 is SGDLS and CDR2 is YYNGEE. The CDR3 region is CASSVGWVQGEQYF. In nucleotides, the CDR3 is TGTGCCAGCAGCGTAGGATGGGTTCAGGGCGAGCAGTACTTC.

The chain carries TRBV19 and TRBJ1-1, with 7 bases aligning to TRBD1. Germline V gives CDR1 LNHDA, CDR2 SQIVND (reference sequence). The ends lost 7 bases at V and 5 bases at J; junction bases unmatched: 4. The length of the CDR3 is 12 residues. Here the CDR3 reads CASNHRGTEAFF. The CDR3 bases are TGTGCCAGTAATCACAGGGGAACTGAAGCTTTCTTT.

This rearrangement joins TRBV19 to TRBJ2-7, with 7 bases that match TRBD1. CDR1 and CDR2 from the germline V gene are LNHDA and SQIVND (reference sequence). The CDR3 loop spans 16 amino acids. V lost 0 bases and J lost 0; bases outside the gene matches: 5. The CDR3 region is CASSIDDRASSYEQYF. CDR3 in DNA: TGTGCCAGTAGTATAGACGACAGGGCGAGCTCCTACGAGCAGTACTTC.

This chain links TRBV7-9 with TRBJ2-7; possible D gene TRBD2, 5 bases. Germline loops: CDR1 SEHNR, CDR2 FQNEAQ (reference sequence). V was cut by 1 base and J by 1 base, with 11 bases left in between. There are 15 residues in the CDR3. CDR3 DNA: TGTGCCAGCAGCTTAGGGCCGGGATCTTCCTACGAGCAGTACTTC. Amino acids: CASSLGPGSSYEQYF.

V is TRBV6-1 and J is TRBJ1-5; D is uncertain. The CDR3 runs to 13 residues. V lost 6 bases and J 2 bases, leaving 8 bases between the germline ends. Per the germline V gene, CDR1 is MNHNS and CDR2 is SASEGT. The CDR3 spells CASSVRGNQPQHF. The CDR3 nucleotides read TGTGCCAGCAGCGTTCGGGGCAATCAGCCCCAGCATTTT.

The chain uses TRBV15 and TRBJ1-2, with D unclear. The V gene lost 0 bases and the J gene lost 11 bases, with 10 bases spanning the gap. The CDR3 loop spans 12 amino acids. The V gene's germline CDR1 is LNHNV and CDR2 YYDKDF (reference sequence). The CDR3 loop reads CATSRDFAGYTF. The CDR3, as DNA: TGTGCCACCAGCAGAGATTTCGCCGGTTACACCTTC.